The 20 T cell receptor beta chains listed next were all sequenced from one sample in a study of cytomegalovirus exposure and HLA in healthy donors. Use of 60 Vbeta and 13 Jbeta primers characterized the PCR. The repertoire was sequenced with immunoSEQ multiplex PCR; TCRdb's copy has only in-frame clones and lacks some. The data hold some 160,000 clones, with more than 75% observed a single time. Sequenced material: PBMCs. The source of these receptors is a man under 40 in good health and CMV-seropositive.

The chain carries TRBV4-3 and TRBJ2-7; TRBD2 matches 10 bases. CDR3 length equals 18 residues. J gave up 0 bases and V 4 bases, and 12 bases lay outside the gene matches. CDR1 is LGHNA, CDR2 YSLEER, per germline. CDR3 sequence (DNA): TGCGCCAGCAGCCGAACGCTAGCGGGAGCCTTGAGCTCCTACGAGCAGTACTTC. This sequence encodes CASSRTLAGALSSYEQYF.

The chain is built from TRBV5-1 and TRBJ2-3; 9 positions agree with TRBD1. The CDR3 runs 15 residues. The trim removed 4 bases at V and 2 bases at J, leaving 5 bases unmatched. CDR1 SGHRS and CDR2 YFSETQ come from the germline V gene. The CDR3: CASSPGTGNTDTQYF. CDR3 nucleotides: TGCGCCAGCAGCCCTGGGACAGGGAACACAGATACGCAGTATTTT. The complete variable domain, with remaining parts taken from reference TRBV5-1 and TRBJ2-3, reads KAGVTQTPRYLIKTRGQQVTLSCSPISGHRSVSWYQQTPGQGLQFLFEYFSETQRNKGNFPGRFSGRQFSNSRSEMNVSTLELGDSALYLCASSPGTGNTDTQYFGPGTRLTVL.

The gene calls are TRBV11-3 and TRBJ1-1; no clear D. Germline values: CDR1 SGHNT, CDR2 YENEEA. This CDR3 is built from 13 residues. V was pared by 5 bases and J by 3 bases, with 10 bases between. The CDR3 loop is CASSRRADTEAFF. The CDR3 region has the DNA TGTGCCAGCAGCCGCAGAGCGGACACTGAAGCTTTCTTT.

In this sample, this clone turned up once. The V and J genes are TRBV6-6 and TRBJ1-1; maybe TRBD1 (5 bases). CDR1 MNHNY and CDR2 SVGAGI come from the germline V gene (reference sequence). The CDR3 loop spans 13 amino acids. The V end lost 6 bases, the J end lost 4 bases, and 12 bases lay between the germline ends. This CDR3 reads CASRPGLSTEAFF. Here the CDR3 DNA reads TGTGCCAGCAGACCAGGGTTGAGCACTGAAGCTTTCTTT.

The chain combines TRBV5-6 with TRBJ1-1; a weak D match, TRBD1 (6 bases). The germline V and J ends were trimmed by 0 bases and 0 bases, with 15 bases remaining between them. Germline CDR1 and CDR2: SGHDT and YYEEEE. CDR3 length equals 17 residues. In nucleotides, the CDR3 is TGTGCCAGCAGCTTGGCCAGGGACGAGGGGGTGAACACTGAAGCTTTCTTT. Residues: CASSLARDEGVNTEAFF.

The chain employs TRBV7-3 and TRBJ2-3; D gene uncertain. V gave up 2 bases and J gave up 7 bases, with 7 bases separating them. Germline CDR1 and CDR2: SGHTA and FQGTGA. The CDR3 runs to 12 residues. In nucleotides, the CDR3 is TGTGCCAGCAGCTTAGAGGCAAATACGCAGTATTTT. It codes for CASSLEANTQYF.

The J gene is TRBJ1-6, the V gene TRBV5-4; 10 nucleotides agree with TRBD1. Germline V gives CDR1 SGHNT, CDR2 YYREEE (reference sequence). The CDR3 sequence is 19 residues long. V gave up 0 bases and J gave up 0 bases; unmatched junction bases: 6. The CDR3 loop reads CASSLGGQGPSSYNSPLHF. The DNA for the CDR3 is TGTGCCAGCAGCTTGGGGGGACAGGGGCCGAGCTCCTATAATTCACCCCTCCACTTT.

The chain employs TRBV19 and TRBJ2-1; 7 bases line up with TRBD2. The CDR3 covers 13 residues. Per the germline V gene, CDR1 is LNHDA and CDR2 is SQIVND (reference sequence). V shed 3 bases and J 6 bases; nucleotides not matched to a gene: 2. CDR3 residues: CASSMGGINEQFF. Written as DNA, the CDR3 is TGTGCCAGTAGTATGGGGGGGATCAATGAGCAGTTCTTC.

This clone was seen only once. The CDR3 reads CASSTIGGRGNQPQHF. The DNA for the CDR3 is TGTGCCAGCTCTACCATCGGGGGTCGAGGCAATCAGCCCCAGCATTTT. The chain recombines TRBV18 with TRBJ1-5; maybe TRBD1 (5 bases). The CDR3 runs 16 residues. Trimming removed 6 bases at V and 2 bases at J, with 17 bases between. The germline V gene encodes CDR1 KGHSH and CDR2 LQKENI.

This chain connects TRBV28 to TRBJ2-7; 9 bases line up with TRBD1. J gave up 0 bases and V 3 bases, and 3 bases lay outside the gene matches. This CDR3 is 15 amino acids long. The germline CDR1 and CDR2 sequences are MDHEN and SYDVKM. The DNA of the CDR3 is TGTGCCAGCAGTTTGGACAGGGGAAGCTCCTACGAGCAGTACTTC. It is translated as CASSLDRGSSYEQYF.

The chain uses TRBV14 and TRBJ1-2; 7 bases agree with TRBD1. This CDR3 comprises 17 residues. V lost 4 bases to trimming and J lost 6 bases; unmatched junction nucleotides: 17. Germline CDR1 reads SGHDN; CDR2 reads FVKESK. The DNA of the CDR3 is TGTGCCAGCAGCCCGACGGGACAGCCACCAGGTCGGGATGGCTACACCTTC. Its translation is CASSPTGQPPGRDGYTF.

The chain uses TRBV7-2 and TRBJ2-1, with TRBD2 matching over 7 bases. V lost 2 bases and J lost 5; bases outside the gene matches: 12. This CDR3 comprises 17 residues. Germline V gene lookup returns CDR1 SGHTA and CDR2 FQGNSA. CDR3 sequence reads: CASSLNSASGGDNEQFF. CDR3 nucleotide sequence: TGTGCCAGCAGCTTAAATAGCGCTAGCGGAGGAGACAATGAGCAGTTCTTC.

This clone is a singleton in its sample. The V gene is TRBV11-2, the J gene TRBJ1-2, with D perhaps TRBD1 (6 bases). The germline V and J ends were trimmed by 5 bases and 0 bases, with 13 bases remaining between them. The CDR3 totals 15 residues. The germline CDR1 and CDR2 sequences are SGHAT and FQNNGV. CDR3 sequence: CASSPWDTSNYGYTF. CDR3 sequence (DNA): TGTGCCAGCAGCCCCTGGGACACCTCTAACTATGGCTACACCTTC. The full variable domain, completed using reference TRBV11-2 and TRBJ1-2, is EAGVAQSPRYKIIEKRQSVAFWCNPISGHATLYWYQQILGQGPKLLIQFQNNGVVDDSQLPKDRFSAERLKGVDSTLKIQPAKLEDSAVYLCASSPWDTSNYGYTFGSGTRLTVV.

The J gene is TRBJ1-1, the V gene TRBV7-9; 7 nucleotides agree with TRBD1. The CDR3 sequence is 14 residues long. After removal of 5 bases from V and 5 bases from J, the junction contained 8 bases not matched to a gene. CDR1 is SEHNR and CDR2 is FQNEAQ in the germline V gene (reference sequence). As DNA, the CDR3 is TGTGCCAGCAGCCTACAGGGGTTCGGGACTGAAGCTTTCTTT. Its protein is CASSLQGFGTEAFF.

The rearrangement joins TRBV2 to TRBJ1-5; 9 positions agree with TRBD1. V lost 6 bases and J lost 6; bases outside the gene matches: 3. The CDR3 runs 13 residues. Germline V lookup: CDR1 SNHLY, CDR2 FYNNEI. CDR3: CASRGTGIQPQHF. CDR3 nucleotide sequence: TGTGCCAGCAGAGGGACAGGGATTCAGCCCCAGCATTTT.

The chain couples TRBV7-2 to TRBJ1-1; D not resolved. The CDR3 is made up of 16 amino acids. Germline lookup yields CDR1 SGHTA and CDR2 FQGNSA. The V gene lost 0 bases and the J gene lost 4 bases, with 15 bases spanning the gap. CDR3 loop: CASSLATGGWFTEAFF. CDR3 bases: TGTGCCAGCAGCTTAGCGACGGGAGGCTGGTTCACTGAAGCTTTCTTT. Complete variable domain (other parts from reference TRBV7-2 and TRBJ1-1): GAGVSQSPSNKVTEKGKDVELRCDPISGHTALYWYRQSLGQGLEFLIYFQGNSAPDKSGLPSDRFSAERTGGSVSTLTIQRTQQEDSAVYLCASSLATGGWFTEAFFGQGTRLTVV.

The rearrangement joins TRBV5-1 to TRBJ1-2; TRBD1 might be the D (5 bases). Trimming took off 2 bases at V and 4 bases at J, with 9 bases between the two ends. CDR3 size: 13 residues. Germline CDR1 is SGHRS and CDR2 is YFSETQ. In nucleotides, the CDR3 is TGCGCCAGCAGCTTCGAGACAGTCTATGGCTACACCTTC. Encoded protein: CASSFETVYGYTF.

The chain uses TRBV5-1 and TRBJ2-7, with 7 bases fitting TRBD2. V was clipped by 0 bases and J by 4 bases; unmatched bases: 7. The length of the CDR3 is 15 residues. CDR1 and CDR2 (germline): SGHRS, YFSETQ. CDR3 sequence reads: CASSLEGGIGYEQYF. Here the CDR3 DNA reads TGCGCCAGCAGCTTGGAGGGAGGGATCGGGTACGAGCAGTACTTC.

A remark on this clone: One junction end disagrees with the germline gene, perhaps due to a read error. CDR3 in amino acids: CASSLSSGRVDF. CDR3 sequence (DNA): TGTGCCAGCAGCTTATCTAGCGGGAGAGTGGACTTC. J is TRBJ2-5 and V is TRBV7-9; 10 nucleotides align to TRBD2. The germline CDR1 and CDR2 sequences are SEHNR and FQNEAQ (reference sequence). The CDR3 runs 12 residues. Looking up the rest from reference TRBV7-9 and TRBJ2-5 gives the full variable domain: DTGVSQNPRHKITKRGQNVTFRCDPISEHNRLYWYRQTLGQGPEFLTYFQNEAQLEKSRLLSDRFSAERPKGSFSTLEIQRTEQGDSAMYLCASSLSSGRVDFGPGTRLLVL.

J is TRBJ2-2 and V is TRBV7-9; D unclear. Trimming pared 5 bases from V and 0 bases from J, leaving 7 bases between. This CDR3 has 14 residues. Germline V lookup: CDR1 SEHNR, CDR2 FQNEAQ (reference sequence). CDR3 nucleotide sequence: TGTGCCAGCAGCCAGATAACGAACACCGGGGAGCTGTTTTTT. The encoded protein is CASSQITNTGELFF.